This section outlines one T cell receptor (beta chain) sequence together with its context. Its specificity is unknown. The data are from a study of cytomegalovirus exposure and HLA in healthy donors. Researchers ran the PCR with 60 Vbeta and 13 Jbeta primers. TCRdb keeps only in-frame clones here, not all; method: immunoSEQ multiplex PCR. The table has about 200,000 clones, about 80% seen once. The CDR3 loop spans 14 amino acids. With 5 bases clipped from V and 1 base from J, the junction kept 2 bases outside the gene matches. The germline V gene encodes CDR1 LNHDA and CDR2 SQIVND (reference sequence). The donors (healthy individuals) were bone marrow donors. Regarding the study as a whole: The sole available immune exposure information was CMV serostatus.

Source material: PBMCs. The rearrangement uses TRBV19 and TRBJ1-5, with 7 bases identical to TRBD1. The clonotype originates from a woman aged 40 to 50 in good health and CMV-seronegative. CDR3 in DNA: TGTGCCAGTAGTGCCAGGGGGAGCAATCAGCCCCAGCATTTT. Translation: CASSARGSNQPQHF.